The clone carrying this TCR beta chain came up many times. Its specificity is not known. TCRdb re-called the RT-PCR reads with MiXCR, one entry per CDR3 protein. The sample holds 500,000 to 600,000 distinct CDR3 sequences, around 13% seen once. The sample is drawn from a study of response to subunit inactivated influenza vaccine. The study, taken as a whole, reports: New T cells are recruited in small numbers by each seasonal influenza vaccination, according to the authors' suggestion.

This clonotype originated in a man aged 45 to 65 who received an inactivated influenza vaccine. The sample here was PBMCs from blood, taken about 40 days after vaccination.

In DNA form, the CDR3 reads TGTGCCAGCAGTGGACAGGACTACGAGCAGTACTTC. Its translation: CASSGQDYEQYF. This chain joins TRBV12-3 or TRBV12-4 and TRBJ2-7; 7 nucleotides line up with TRBD1. V lost 5 bases and J lost 3; bases outside the gene matches: 1. The CDR3 covers 12 residues.